Each of the 6 T cell receptor beta chains below was sequenced from the same sample in a study of cytomegalovirus exposure and HLA in healthy donors. 13 Jbeta primers and 60 Vbeta primers were used for the PCR. The data were produced by immunoSEQ multiplex PCR, yet TCRdb's version contains in-frame clones alone and is incomplete. Among roughly 190,000 clones listed, under 80% were seen once. Source material: PBMCs. Receptors were obtained from a female donor in good health and CMV-seronegative.

V gene TRBV28 combines with J gene TRBJ2-5, with a weak D call TRBD2 (5 bases). Per germline, CDR1 MDHEN and CDR2 SYDVKM. Trimming pared 7 bases from V and 5 bases from J, leaving 17 bases between. The CDR3 spans 14 residues. CDR3 DNA sequence: TGTGCCAGCACCCTGGCTAGCCTAGGCGAGACCCAGTACTTC. Protein sequence: CASTLASLGETQYF.

The chain has TRBV11-2 and TRBJ2-1; a possible D gene is TRBD2 (5 bases). Germline V lookup: CDR1 SGHAT, CDR2 FQNNGV. V lost 10 bases and J 0 bases, leaving 10 bases between the germline ends. The CDR3 extends over 13 amino acids. The CDR3 loop is CATRDNSYNEQFF. CDR3 bases: TGTGCCACCCGGGATAACTCCTACAATGAGCAGTTCTTC.

The V and J genes are TRBV7-7 and TRBJ2-7; 8 positions match TRBD2. The junction had 8 bases not matched to a gene; V was cut back by 5 bases and J by 2 bases. This CDR3 comprises 15 residues. Germline assignment: CDR1 SSHAT and CDR2 FNYEAQ (reference sequence). In DNA, the CDR3 is TGTGCCAGCAGCCCCGGGGTGACTAGCGCCTACGAGCAGTACTTC. This translates into CASSPGVTSAYEQYF.

This clone was picked up a small number of times. This chain connects TRBV29-1 to TRBJ1-2, with D unclear. CDR3 length: 12 residues. The germline V gene encodes CDR1 SQVTM and CDR2 ANQGSEA. Trimming removed 3 bases from V and 2 bases from J, with 7 bases in between. The CDR3 DNA sequence: TGCAGCGTTGACAGGATAAACTATGGCTACACCTTC. Translating gives CSVDRINYGYTF.

The chain carries TRBV5-4 and TRBJ1-1; TRBD1 aligns across 9 bases. V gave up 3 bases and J gave up 3 bases; unmatched junction bases: 0. The CDR3 has 13 amino acids. Germline assignment: CDR1 SGHNT and CDR2 YYREEE (reference sequence). CDR3 DNA sequence: TGTGCCAGCAGCTGGACAGGGGACACTGAAGCTTTCTTT. As protein: CASSWTGDTEAFF.

This clone appeared once. In DNA, the CDR3 is TGTGCCAGCACAGTGACAGGAAAACGTGGCTACACCTTC. As protein: CASTVTGKRGYTF. V usage is TRBV19 and J usage is TRBJ1-2; tentatively, D is TRBD1 (6 bases). The ends were cut back, 9 bases at V and 7 bases at J, with 18 bases in the middle. Germline lookup yields CDR1 LNHDA and CDR2 SQIVND (reference sequence). This CDR3 region has 13 residues.